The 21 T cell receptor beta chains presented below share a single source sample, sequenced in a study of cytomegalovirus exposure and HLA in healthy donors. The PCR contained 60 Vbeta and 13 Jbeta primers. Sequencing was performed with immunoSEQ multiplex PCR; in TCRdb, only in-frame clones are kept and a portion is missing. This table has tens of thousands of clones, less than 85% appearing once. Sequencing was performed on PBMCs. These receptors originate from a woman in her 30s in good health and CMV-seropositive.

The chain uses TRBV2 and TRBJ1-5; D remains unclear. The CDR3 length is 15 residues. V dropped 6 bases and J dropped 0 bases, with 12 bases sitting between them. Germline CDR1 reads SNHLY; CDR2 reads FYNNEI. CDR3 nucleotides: TGTGCCAGCAGCCTCGTCGCGTATAGCAATCAGCCCCAGCATTTT. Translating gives CASSLVAYSNQPQHF.

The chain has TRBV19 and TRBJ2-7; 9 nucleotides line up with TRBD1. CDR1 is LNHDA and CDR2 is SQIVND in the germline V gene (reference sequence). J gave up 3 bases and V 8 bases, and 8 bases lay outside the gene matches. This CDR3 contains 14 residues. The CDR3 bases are TGTGCCAGTCAAGTGACAGGGGGGATCTACGAGCAGTACTTC. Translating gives CASQVTGGIYEQYF.

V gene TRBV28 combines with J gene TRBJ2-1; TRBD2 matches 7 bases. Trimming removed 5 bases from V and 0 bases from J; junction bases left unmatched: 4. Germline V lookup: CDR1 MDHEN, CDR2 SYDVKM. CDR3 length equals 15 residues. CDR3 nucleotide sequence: TGTGCCAGCAGTCACCGGACTAGCTCCTACAATGAGCAGTTCTTC. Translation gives CASSHRTSSYNEQFF.

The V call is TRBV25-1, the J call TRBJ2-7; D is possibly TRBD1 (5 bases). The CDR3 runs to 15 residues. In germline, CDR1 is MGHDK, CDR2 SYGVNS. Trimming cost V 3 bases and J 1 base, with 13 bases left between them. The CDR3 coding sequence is TGTGCCAGCAGTGATCCATACAGGTCGTCCTACGAGCAGTACTTC. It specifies CASSDPYRSSYEQYF.

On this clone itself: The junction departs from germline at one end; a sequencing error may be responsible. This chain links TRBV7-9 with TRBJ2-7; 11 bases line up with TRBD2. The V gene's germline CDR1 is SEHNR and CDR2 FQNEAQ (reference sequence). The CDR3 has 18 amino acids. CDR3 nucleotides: TGTTCCAGCAGCTTCAGTACTAGCGGGGGAGACCTCTCCTACGAGCAGTACTTC. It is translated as CSSSFSTSGGDLSYEQYF.

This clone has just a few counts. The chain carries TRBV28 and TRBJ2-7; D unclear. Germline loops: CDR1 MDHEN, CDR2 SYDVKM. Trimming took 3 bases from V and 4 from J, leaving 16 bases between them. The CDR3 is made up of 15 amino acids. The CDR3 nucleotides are TGTGCCAGCAGTTTGTGGCAGGCAGTCCGATACGAGCAGTACTTC. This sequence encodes CASSLWQAVRYEQYF.

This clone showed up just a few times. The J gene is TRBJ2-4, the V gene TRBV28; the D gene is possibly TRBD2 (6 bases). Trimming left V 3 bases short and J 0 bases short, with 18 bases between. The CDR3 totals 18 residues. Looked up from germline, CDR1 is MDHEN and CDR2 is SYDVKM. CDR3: CASSLTRRTTLAKNIQYF. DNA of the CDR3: TGTGCCAGCAGTTTGACAAGGAGGACTACCTTAGCCAAAAACATTCAGTACTTC. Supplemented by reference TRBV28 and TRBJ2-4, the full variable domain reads DVKVTQSSRYLVKRTGEKVFLECVQDMDHENMFWYRQDPGLGLRLIYFSYDVKMKEKGDIPEGYSVSREKKERFSLILESASTNQTSMYLCASSLTRRTTLAKNIQYFGAGTRLSVL.

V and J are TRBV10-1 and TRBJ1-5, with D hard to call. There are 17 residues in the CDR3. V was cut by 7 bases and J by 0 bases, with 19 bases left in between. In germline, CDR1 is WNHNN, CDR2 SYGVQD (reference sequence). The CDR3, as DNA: TGCGCCAGCACCCCGAGCACAGTACAAGATAGCAATCAGCCCCAGCATTTT. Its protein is CASTPSTVQDSNQPQHF.

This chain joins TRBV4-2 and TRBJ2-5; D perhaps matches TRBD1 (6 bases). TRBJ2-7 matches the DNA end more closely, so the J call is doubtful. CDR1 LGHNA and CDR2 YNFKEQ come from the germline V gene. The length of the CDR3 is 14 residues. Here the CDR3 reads CASSQAQGGYEQYF. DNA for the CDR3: TGTGCCAGCAGCCAAGCACAGGGCGGTTACGAGCAGTACTTC.

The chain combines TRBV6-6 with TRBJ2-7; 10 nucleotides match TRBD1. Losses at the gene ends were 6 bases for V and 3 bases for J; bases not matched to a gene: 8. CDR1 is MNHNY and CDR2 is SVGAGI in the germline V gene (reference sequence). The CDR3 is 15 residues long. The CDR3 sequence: CASRGATGGSYEQYF. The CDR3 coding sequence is TGTGCCAGCAGGGGTGCGACAGGGGGCAGCTACGAGCAGTACTTC.

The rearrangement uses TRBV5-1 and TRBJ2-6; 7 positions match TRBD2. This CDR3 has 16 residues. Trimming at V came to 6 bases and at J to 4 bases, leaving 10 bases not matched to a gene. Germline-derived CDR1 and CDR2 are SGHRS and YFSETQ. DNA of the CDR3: TGCGCCAGCAACAATGGGGAGGGGTCCGGGGCCAACGTCCTGACTTTC. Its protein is CASNNGEGSGANVLTF.

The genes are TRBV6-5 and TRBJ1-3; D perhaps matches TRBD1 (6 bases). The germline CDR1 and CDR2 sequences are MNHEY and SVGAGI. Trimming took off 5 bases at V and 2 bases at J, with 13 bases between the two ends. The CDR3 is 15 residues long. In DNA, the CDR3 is TGTGCCAGCAGTGCCCAGACAGGAGCTGGAAACACCATATATTTT. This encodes CASSAQTGAGNTIYF.

CDR3 DNA: TGTGCCAGCTCACCCTTGGACAGGGGAAACTATGGCTACACCTTC. It is translated as CASSPLDRGNYGYTF. The chain has TRBV18 and TRBJ1-2, with 9 bases aligning to TRBD1. The CDR3 sequence is 15 residues long. The germline V gene encodes CDR1 KGHSH and CDR2 LQKENI. Trimming took 3 bases from V and 2 from J; bases not matched to a gene: 4.

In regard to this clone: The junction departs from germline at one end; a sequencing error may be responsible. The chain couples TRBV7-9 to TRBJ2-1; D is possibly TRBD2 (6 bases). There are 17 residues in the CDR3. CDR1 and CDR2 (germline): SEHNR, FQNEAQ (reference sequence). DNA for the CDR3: TGTTCCAGCAGCTTAGCGTCGGCTAGCGAGTTATACAATGAGCAGTTCTTC. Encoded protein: CSSSLASASELYNEQFF.

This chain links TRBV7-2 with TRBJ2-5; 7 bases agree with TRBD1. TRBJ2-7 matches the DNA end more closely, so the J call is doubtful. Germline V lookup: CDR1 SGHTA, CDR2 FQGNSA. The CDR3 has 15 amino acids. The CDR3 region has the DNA TGTGCCAGCAGCACCTACACGACAGGGTCCTACGAGCAGTACTTC. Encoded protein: CASSTYTTGSYEQYF.

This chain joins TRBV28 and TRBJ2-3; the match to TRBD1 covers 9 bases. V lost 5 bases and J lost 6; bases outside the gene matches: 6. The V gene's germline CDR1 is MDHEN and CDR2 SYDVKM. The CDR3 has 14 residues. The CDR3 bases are TGTGCCAGCAGTAACGGACAGGGGTTGGATACGCAGTATTTT. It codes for CASSNGQGLDTQYF.

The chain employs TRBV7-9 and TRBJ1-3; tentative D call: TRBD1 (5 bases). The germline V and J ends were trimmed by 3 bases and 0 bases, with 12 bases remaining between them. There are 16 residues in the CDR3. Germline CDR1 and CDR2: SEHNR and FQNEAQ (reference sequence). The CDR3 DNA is TGTGCCAGCAGCTTGTTAACAGGATTCTCTGGAAACACCATATATTTT. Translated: CASSLLTGFSGNTIYF.

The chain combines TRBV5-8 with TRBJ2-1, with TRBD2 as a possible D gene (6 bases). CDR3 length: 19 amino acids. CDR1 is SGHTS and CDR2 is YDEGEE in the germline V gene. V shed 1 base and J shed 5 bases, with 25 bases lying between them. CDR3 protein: CASSLRRQGGGADHNEQFF. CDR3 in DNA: TGTGCCAGCAGCTTGAGACGTCAGGGAGGCGGGGCGGACCACAATGAGCAGTTCTTC.

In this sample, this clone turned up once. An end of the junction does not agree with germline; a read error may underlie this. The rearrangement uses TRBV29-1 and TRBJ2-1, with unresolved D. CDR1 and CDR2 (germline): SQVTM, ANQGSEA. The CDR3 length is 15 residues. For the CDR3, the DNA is TGCCGCGTTGAAGGTCTCACAAGAACCTACAATGAGCAGTTCTTC. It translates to CRVEGLTRTYNEQFF.

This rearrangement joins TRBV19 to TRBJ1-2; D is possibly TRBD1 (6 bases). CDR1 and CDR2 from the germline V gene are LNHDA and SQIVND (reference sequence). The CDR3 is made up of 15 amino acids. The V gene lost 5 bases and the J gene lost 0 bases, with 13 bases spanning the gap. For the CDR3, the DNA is TGTGCCAGTAGTTATCAGGGGATCACTAACTATGGCTACACCTTC. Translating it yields CASSYQGITNYGYTF. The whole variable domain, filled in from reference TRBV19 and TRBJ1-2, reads DGGITQSPKYLFRKEGQNVTLSCEQNLNHDAMYWYRQDPGQGLRLIYYSQIVNDFQKGDIAEGYSVSREKKESFPLTVTSAQKNPTAFYLCASSYQGITNYGYTFGSGTRLTVV.

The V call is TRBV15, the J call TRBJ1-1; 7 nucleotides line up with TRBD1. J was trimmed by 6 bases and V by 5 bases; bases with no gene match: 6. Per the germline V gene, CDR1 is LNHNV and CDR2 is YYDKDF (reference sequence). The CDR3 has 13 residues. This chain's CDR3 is CATSRQGIAEAFF. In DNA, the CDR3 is TGTGCCACCAGCCGACAGGGAATCGCTGAAGCTTTCTTT. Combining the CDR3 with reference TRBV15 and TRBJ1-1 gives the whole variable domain DAMVIQNPRYQVTQFGKPVTLSCSQTLNHNVMYWYQQKSSQAPKLLFHYYDKDFNNEADTPDNFQSRRPNTSFCFLDIRSPGLGDTAMYLCATSRQGIAEAFFGQGTRLTVV.